This passage covers 8 T cell receptor beta chains from one sample sequenced in a study of circulating and synovial CD4+ cells in juvenile arthritis. Some clones are missing from TCRdb's copy, which holds only in-frame ones; the method was immunoSEQ multiplex PCR. The repertoire holds more than 2,500 clones, with about four fifths as singletons. The material sequenced was CD4+ T cells from synovial fluid. These receptors originate from a human donor with juvenile idiopathic arthritis.

The chain recombines TRBV7-2 with TRBJ2-3; 8 bases are a match to TRBD2. The CDR3 runs 16 residues. The germline CDR1 and CDR2 sequences are SGHTA and FQGNSA. The J segment lost 2 bases and the V segment lost 5 bases, leaving 9 bases of the junction unmatched. CDR3 region: CASSTRLAWLTDTQYF. The CDR3 nucleotides are TGTGCCAGCAGCACCCGACTAGCGTGGCTCACAGATACGCAGTATTTT.

V gene TRBV6-5 combines with J gene TRBJ1-1, with D perhaps TRBD1 (5 bases). CDR1 and CDR2 from the germline V gene are MNHEY and SVGAGI. V was cut by 8 bases and J by 4 bases, with 8 bases left in between. The CDR3 totals 11 residues. The CDR3 bases are TGTGCCAGCTTAGGGGTCACTGAAGCTTTCTTT. Translated: CASLGVTEAFF.

The V call is TRBV11-2, the J call TRBJ1-6; TRBD1 matches 8 bases. The V and J ends lost 3 bases and 6 bases, in that order; junction bases with no gene match: 4. CDR3 length equals 15 residues. Germline CDR1 is SGHAT and CDR2 is FQNNGV. This chain's CDR3 is CASSLVTGVNSPLHF. The CDR3, as DNA: TGTGCCAGCAGCTTGGTGACAGGGGTTAATTCACCCCTCCACTTT.

The rearrangement joins TRBV5-6 to TRBJ2-7; D may be TRBD2 (5 bases). The CDR3 length is 16 residues. Trimming pared 0 bases from V and 0 bases from J, leaving 13 bases between. In germline, CDR1 is SGHDT, CDR2 YYEEEE. The CDR3 sequence is CASSLAGVTLSYEQYF. DNA of the CDR3: TGTGCCAGCAGCTTGGCCGGGGTAACCCTCTCCTACGAGCAGTACTTC.

This clone was counted only a few times. The genes are TRBV4-1 and TRBJ2-3; 8 bases map to TRBD1. CDR3 length equals 13 residues. J was trimmed by 11 bases and V by 2 bases; bases with no gene match: 6. CDR1 MGHRA and CDR2 YSYEKL come from the germline V gene. Written as DNA, the CDR3 is TGCGCCAGCAGCCAACAACAGGGGGTCCAGCAGTATTTT. This translates into CASSQQQGVQQYF.

The chain employs TRBV6-1 and TRBJ2-7; maybe TRBD2 (6 bases). This CDR3 is 14 amino acids long. CDR1 and CDR2 from the germline V gene are MNHNS and SASEGT. V lost 6 bases to trimming and J lost 4 bases, with 16 bases between them. In nucleotides, the CDR3 is TGTGCCAGCAGGGAGGGCAGGAACCTTTACGAGCAGTACTTC. Translated: CASREGRNLYEQYF.

V is TRBV7-3 and J is TRBJ1-1; TRBD1 aligns across 9 bases. The CDR3 consists of 14 residues. Germline loops: CDR1 SGHTA, CDR2 FQGTGA. After removal of 5 bases from V and 1 base from J, the junction contained 2 bases not matched to a gene. CDR3: CASSPGQGNTEAFF. The DNA of the CDR3 is TGTGCCAGCAGCCCGGGACAGGGGAACACTGAAGCTTTCTTT.

The rearrangement joins TRBV28 to TRBJ2-2, with 11 bases aligning to TRBD1. The V and J ends lost 7 bases and 5 bases, in that order; junction bases with no gene match: 9. This CDR3 is 16 amino acids long. Germline V lookup: CDR1 MDHEN, CDR2 SYDVKM. The CDR3 nucleotides read TGTGCCAGCACTCGGACAGGGGGCTGGGGTACCGGGGAGCTGTTTTTT. Its protein is CASTRTGGWGTGELFF.